These 21 T cell receptor beta chains originate from one sample sequenced in a study of regulatory T cells in long-lasting Graves disease. The time point: newly diagnosed GD, antithyroid drugs for less than 3 months. Preparation of the TCR library used RNA extracted from PBMCs. Relying on iRepertoire HTBI primers and Arm-PCR of CDR3 regions, the team built TCR beta libraries. TCRdb re-derived calls from the multiplex PCR reads in MiXCR, one entry per CDR3 protein. In the table there are roughly 410,000 distinct CDR3 sequences, approximately 16% of which are singletons. This sample was shared with a second study, whose subject was T cells in Graves' hyperthyroidism and ophthalmopathy.

The specimen was peripheral blood mononuclear cells (PBMCs), collected at new diagnosis, from a patient treated with antithyroid drugs. The receptors were gathered from a middle-aged woman with Graves disease.

This clonotype appeared many times. V is TRBV2 and J is TRBJ1-4; possible D gene TRBD1, 6 bases. The CDR3 spans 14 residues. V was pared by 5 bases and J by 4 bases, with 11 bases between. Germline V gene sequence: CDR1 SNHLY, CDR2 FYNNEI. CDR3 loop: CASSTDRINEKLFF. CDR3 nucleotide sequence: TGTGCCAGCAGTACTGACAGGATTAATGAAAAACTGTTTTTT.

This clonotype was picked up a small number of times. The chain is built from TRBV20-1 and TRBJ2-1; tentative D call: TRBD2 (6 bases). CDR1 is DFQATT and CDR2 is SNEGSKA in the germline V gene (reference sequence). V was clipped by 6 bases and J by 0 bases, with 9 bases between them. The CDR3 is 13 residues long. CDR3 amino acids: CSARDFSYNEQFF. The CDR3 DNA reads TGCAGTGCGAGGGACTTCTCCTACAATGAGCAGTTCTTC.

This clonotype has just a few counts. The gene calls are TRBV27 and TRBJ1-5; 8 bases align to TRBD1. This CDR3 region has 16 residues. CDR1 and CDR2 (germline): MNHEY, SMNVEV (reference sequence). V lost 6 bases and J lost 4; bases outside the gene matches: 11. The CDR3 loop is CASSPRGDRLNQPQHF. The CDR3 DNA follows: TGTGCCAGCAGCCCCCGTGGGGACAGGTTAAATCAGCCCCAGCATTTT.

The table lists this clonotype with many counts. V is TRBV27 and J is TRBJ2-7, with D possibly matching TRBD1 (6 bases). V lost 5 bases and J 3 bases, leaving 17 bases between the germline ends. The CDR3 consists of 15 residues. Per germline, CDR1 MNHEY and CDR2 SMNVEV (reference sequence). The chain's CDR3 is CASSVTPGHFYEQYF. In DNA form, the CDR3 reads TGTGCCAGCAGTGTAACTCCGGGACACTTCTACGAGCAGTACTTC.

This clonotype was recorded at least ten times. The V and J genes are TRBV19 and TRBJ2-1, with 8 bases matching TRBD2. From germline, CDR1 is LNHDA and CDR2 SQIVND (reference sequence). Losses at the gene ends were 8 bases for V and 4 bases for J; bases not matched to a gene: 7. The CDR3 spans 14 residues. CDR3 coding DNA: TGTGCCAGTGGCACTAGCGGATCGTACAATGAGCAGTTCTTC. This sequence encodes CASGTSGSYNEQFF.

This clonotype has a count of ten or more. A read error may account for a junction end that differs from germline. The chain joins TRBV12-3 or TRBV12-4 to TRBJ2-7; TRBD2 agrees at 8 bases. The length of the CDR3 is 13 residues. CDR3 amino acids: CASRLAGRNEQYF. In DNA form, the CDR3 reads TGTGCCAGCAGATTAGCGGGAAGGAACGAGCAGTACTTC.

This clonotype has ten or more counts. The chain recombines TRBV7-9 with TRBJ2-5; tentatively, D is TRBD2 (6 bases). The ends were cut back, 1 base at V and 3 bases at J, with 12 bases in the middle. The CDR3 has 15 residues. The germline gives CDR1 SEHNR, CDR2 FQNEAQ (reference sequence). The CDR3 nucleotides read TGTGCCAGCAGCTTAGGACGGGAGACTAAAGAGACCCAGTACTTC. As protein: CASSLGRETKETQYF.

Concerning this clonotype: This likely traces to a read error, being one base from a far larger clone. The chain employs TRBV27 and TRBJ2-4; 12 bases match TRBD2. The last part of the DNA fits TRBJ2-5 better; the J call may be wrong. In germline, CDR1 is MNHEY, CDR2 SMNVEV (reference sequence). The CDR3 loop spans 16 amino acids. CDR3 coding DNA: TGTGCCAGCAGGACGCTCCTAGCGGGAGGGGGAAAGACCCAGTACTTC. This translates into CASRTLLAGGGKTQYF.

The V and J genes are TRBV13 and TRBJ2-1; possibly TRBD2 for D (5 bases). This CDR3 contains 15 residues. V lost 5 bases and J 15 bases, leaving 26 bases between the germline ends. CDR1 is PRHDT and CDR2 is FYEKMQ in the germline V gene (reference sequence). The chain's CDR3 is CASSHQLGVALRGFF. The CDR3 DNA sequence: TGTGCCAGCAGCCACCAACTAGGAGTGGCATTGAGAGGGTTCTTC. Drawing the rest from reference TRBV13 and TRBJ2-1, the complete variable domain is AAGVIQSPRHLIKEKRETATLKCYPIPRHDTVYWYQQGPGQDPQFLISFYEKMQSDKGSIPDRFSAQQFSDYHSELNMSSLELGDSALYFCASSHQLGVALRGFFGPGTRLTVL.

This clonotype has at least ten counts. The chain combines TRBV20-1 with TRBJ2-3; TRBD1 agrees at 12 bases. Trimming removed 3 bases from V and 2 bases from J; junction bases left unmatched: 9. From germline, CDR1 is DFQATT and CDR2 SNEGSKA (reference sequence). This CDR3 is 17 amino acids long. The CDR3: CSASDRQGQGATDTQYF. The CDR3 region has the DNA TGCAGTGCTAGCGATAGGCAGGGACAGGGGGCCACAGATACGCAGTATTTT.

This clonotype was observed once. The chain combines TRBV3-1 with TRBJ1-5; D may be TRBD1 (6 bases). From germline, CDR1 is LGHDT and CDR2 YNNKEL (reference sequence). This CDR3 has 15 amino acids. The V and J ends lost 0 bases and 10 bases respectively, with 16 bases between them. CDR3 in amino acids: CASSQDGGGLKPQHF. CDR3 bases: TGTGCCAGCAGCCAAGATGGGGGGGGCCTGAAACCCCAGCATTTT.

This clonotype was found many times. CDR3 amino acids: CAIMGDNEQFF. CDR3 nucleotides: TGTGCCATCATGGGGGACAATGAGCAGTTCTTC. The chain combines TRBV10-3 with TRBJ2-1, with D possibly being TRBD1 or TRBD2 (5 bases each). CDR1 and CDR2 (germline): ENHRY, SYGVKD. The germline V and J ends were trimmed by 7 bases and 5 bases, with 6 bases remaining between them. This CDR3 spans 11 amino acids.

The chain joins TRBV27 to TRBJ2-1; 11 bases line up with TRBD2. With 3 bases clipped from V and 8 bases from J, the junction kept 9 bases outside the gene matches. This CDR3 is built from 16 residues. Germline V CDR1 and CDR2: MNHEY, SMNVEV (reference sequence). The DNA of the CDR3 is TGTGCCAGCAGTTTTTTACTAGCGGGAGTCCCCCATGAGCAGTTCTTC. Its translation is CASSFLLAGVPHEQFF.

Points on this clonotype: This sequence may be a read error, since a much larger clone differs from it by one base. The rearrangement links TRBV27 to TRBJ2-5, with 11 bases fitting TRBD2. Looked up from germline, CDR1 is MNHEY and CDR2 is SMNVEV (reference sequence). The CDR3 contains 16 residues. Trimming took 6 bases from V and 5 from J; bases not matched to a gene: 11. The CDR3 sequence is CASRDVAGGRWETQYF. As DNA, the CDR3 is TGTGCCAGCAGAGACGTAGCGGGAGGGCGATGGGAGACCCAGTACTTC.

The chain has TRBV19 and TRBJ2-7; TRBD1 aligns across 9 bases. Germline V gives CDR1 LNHDA, CDR2 SQIVND (reference sequence). CDR3 length: 14 amino acids. V dropped 4 bases and J dropped 7; count of bases not matched to a gene: 8. CDR3 coding DNA: TGTGCCAGTAGTACCGGGACAGGGTTTCGTGAGCAGTACTTC. Amino acids: CASSTGTGFREQYF.

This clonotype was picked up many times. The V gene is TRBV9, the J gene TRBJ2-3; D remains unclear. The CDR3 totals 14 residues. Trimming stripped 0 bases from V and 0 bases from J, with 5 bases between. Germline CDR1 is SGDLS and CDR2 is YYNGEE. Here the CDR3 reads CASSVDGSTDTQYF. The CDR3 DNA reads as TGTGCCAGCAGCGTAGACGGGAGCACAGATACGCAGTATTTT.

This clonotype was detected only a few times. The rearrangement uses TRBV20-1 and TRBJ2-1; D possibly corresponds to TRBD2 (5 bases). The V end was cut by 6 bases, the J end by 5 bases, with 11 bases between. The CDR3 consists of 12 residues. In germline, CDR1 is DFQATT, CDR2 SNEGSKA (reference sequence). This CDR3 is CSALLRDNEQFF. CDR3 DNA sequence: TGCAGTGCCCTACTGAGGGACAATGAGCAGTTCTTC.

This clonotype was counted ten times or more. The chain joins TRBV28 to TRBJ2-7, with TRBD1 matching over 9 bases. The CDR3 loop spans 13 amino acids. J was trimmed by 5 bases and V by 4 bases; bases with no gene match: 3. The germline CDR1 and CDR2 sequences are MDHEN and SYDVKM. CDR3 amino acids: CASSWTGDHEQYF. CDR3 bases: TGTGCCAGCAGTTGGACAGGGGATCACGAGCAGTACTTC.

The chain recombines TRBV20-1 with TRBJ2-7; D might be TRBD2 (5 bases). CDR3 length equals 14 residues. V gave up 3 bases and J gave up 0 bases, with 12 bases separating them. Germline lookup yields CDR1 DFQATT and CDR2 SNEGSKA (reference sequence). The CDR3 here is CSASSRDFSYEQYF. The CDR3 DNA is TGCAGTGCTAGTTCCCGGGATTTCTCCTACGAGCAGTACTTC.

This clonotype has at least ten counts. The DNA of the CDR3 is TGTGCCAGCACCATAGCGGGACCGCGAAATTCACCCCTCCACTTT. Protein: CASTIAGPRNSPLHF. The rearrangement links TRBV7-2 to TRBJ1-6, with a weak D call TRBD1 (5 bases). The V and J ends lost 7 bases and 7 bases respectively, with 17 bases between them. The CDR3 sequence is 15 residues long. The V gene's germline CDR1 is SGHTA and CDR2 FQGNSA.

This clonotype has at least ten counts. This chain connects TRBV20-1 to TRBJ1-5; 7 nucleotides line up with TRBD1. Germline V gene sequence: CDR1 DFQATT, CDR2 SNEGSKA (reference sequence). There are 14 residues in the CDR3. Trimming cost V 2 bases and J 3 bases; bases outside gene matches: 4. This CDR3 reads CSARMGTANQPQHF. The DNA of the CDR3 is TGCAGTGCTAGAATGGGGACAGCCAATCAGCCCCAGCATTTT.